This TCR beta chain is drawn from a study of spatial heterogeneity in lung cancer. Findings and limits, study-wide: Whereas they appeared in blood less at follow-up, ubiquitous expanded tumor TCRs appeared there more at resection.

Indicated time point: sample taken at primary tumor resection. TCRdb ran MiXCR on the 5' RACE reads and lists one entry per CDR3 protein. The table records some 38,000 distinct CDR3 sequences, 7.5% to 8% of them present only once. Germline-derived CDR1 and CDR2 are LGHDT and YNNKEL (reference sequence). This CDR3 is built from 14 residues. V dropped 4 bases and J dropped 0 bases, with 8 bases sitting between them. Ten or more counts support this clonotype. Antigen: not known. This specimen was PBMCs, taken at surgery. The receptor was derived from a male donor with early-stage non-small cell lung cancer. V gene TRBV3-1 combines with J gene TRBJ2-3; D call uncertain. CDR3 loop: CASSPYGSTDTQYF. For the CDR3, the DNA is TGTGCCAGCAGCCCCTACGGGAGCACAGATACGCAGTATTTT.